This is a list of T cell receptor beta chains from one sample in a study of immune cell composition in non-small cell lung cancer. Only in-frame clones appear in the TCRdb table, and some are missing; sequencing was by immunoSEQ multiplex PCR. The sample includes 1,500 to 2,000 clones, roughly 80% of them seen just once. Sequencing was performed on lung tumor tissue. The receptors were sampled from a human donor with non-small cell lung cancer. CDR3s include the opening cysteine and the closing phenylalanine or tryptophan. A D gene is named only where the DNA matches it firmly. Clone size appears in some rows only: once, few, many, or a class for an expanded clone.

J gene	D gene	CDR3 length	clone size	V gene	CDR3 protein	CDR3 DNA
TRBJ2-7	-	15	-	TRBV5-8	CASSSRGMSSYEQYF	TGTGCCAGCAGCAGCCGGGGGATGAGCTCCTACGAGCAGTACTTC
TRBJ2-7	-	13	few	TRBV6-5	CASSRIQNREQYF	TGTGCCAGCAGCCGGATACAGAACCGCGAGCAGTACTTC
TRBJ1-2	TRBD1	14	-	TRBV19	CASSIGTGGYGYTF	TGTGCCAGTAGTATCGGGACAGGGGGCTATGGCTACACCTTC
TRBJ1-4	-	14	-	TRBV6-5	CASSYSSKNEKLFF	TGTGCCAGCAGTTACTCGAGTAAGAATGAAAAACTGTTTTTT
TRBJ2-2	TRBD2	14	-	TRBV15	CATRAGGHTGELFF	TGTGCCACCAGAGCGGGAGGGCACACCGGGGAGCTGTTTTTT
TRBJ1-5	-	15	-	TRBV5-8	CASSRTGSSNQPQHF	TGTGCCAGCAGCCGTACAGGCAGTAGCAATCAGCCCCAGCATTTT
TRBJ1-2	TRBD1	18	-	TRBV5-4	CASSLGGARQGRAYGYTF	TGTGCCAGCAGCTTGGGTGGCGCACGACAGGGGCGCGCGTATGGCTACACCTTC
TRBJ2-3	-	15	once	TRBV25-1	CASQDGGGEVYTQYF	TGTGCCAGTCAAGACGGGGGTGGGGAAGTGTATACGCAGTATTTT
TRBJ1-2	TRBD1	16	-	TRBV19	CASSIYGTGLSDGYTF	TGTGCCAGTAGTATCTACGGGACAGGGTTGAGTGATGGCTACACCTTC
TRBJ2-3	TRBD1	17	-	TRBV10-1	CASSFAPDRGHSDTQYF	TGCGCCAGCAGTTTCGCCCCGGACAGGGGGCATTCAGATACGCAGTATTTT
TRBJ2-3	TRBD2	15	once	TRBV29-1	CSVGLAGGRLDTQYF	TGCAGCGTTGGGTTGGCGGGCGGGAGGTTAGATACGCAGTATTTT
TRBJ2-3	-	16	-	TRBV7-6	CASSLASSRSTDTQYF	TGTGCCAGCAGCTTAGCGTCTAGCCGTAGTACAGATACGCAGTATTTT
TRBJ1-1	-	16	-	TRBV12-1	CASSFDPGQGYTEAFF	TGTGCCAGCAGCTTTGATCCGGGACAGGGGTACACTGAAGCTTTCTTT
TRBJ2-7	-	14	few	TRBV7-8	CASSLVSGEHEQYF	TGTGCCAGCAGCTTAGTGTCAGGGGAGCACGAGCAGTACTTC
TRBJ2-2	TRBD1	17	few	TRBV4-1	CASSQEYRGRNTGELFF	TGCGCCAGCAGCCAAGAGTACAGGGGGAGGAACACCGGGGAGCTGTTTTTT
TRBJ2-5	TRBD1	13	-	TRBV10-1	CARLTGVGETQYF	TGCGCCAGACTGACAGGGGTGGGCGAGACCCAGTACTTC
TRBJ2-1	TRBD2	18	-	TRBV15	CATRGTSGSRVSYNEQFF	TGTGCCACCAGGGGGACTAGCGGGAGTAGGGTCTCCTACAATGAGCAGTTCTTC
TRBJ1-6	TRBD1	16	-	TRBV28	CASRGQASSYNSPLHF	TGTGCCAGCAGGGGACAGGCAAGCTCCTATAATTCACCCCTCCACTTT
TRBJ2-3	-	17	-	TRBV9	CASSVGAGAFSTDTQYF	TGTGCCAGCAGCGTAGGAGCAGGCGCTTTTAGCACAGATACGCAGTATTTT
TRBJ2-2	TRBD2	16	-	TRBV10-3	CAISEGLAGPTGELFF	TGTGCCATCAGTGAGGGACTAGCGGGTCCCACCGGGGAGCTGTTTTTT
TRBJ2-7	-	15	-	TRBV6-6	CASSSLGGLVEGQYF	TGTGCCAGCAGTTCATTGGGGGGACTCGTTGAGGGGCAGTACTTC
TRBJ1-2	TRBD1	13	-	TRBV5-6	CASSLGDRDGYTF	TGTGCCAGCAGTTTAGGGGACAGGGACGGCTACACCTTC
TRBJ2-5	-	11	-	TRBV7-9	CASSSRGTQYF	TGTGCCAGCAGCTCCCGGGGGACCCAGTACTTC
TRBJ1-4	TRBD1	14	-	TRBV28	CASSWDRVNEKLFF	TGTGCCAGCAGTTGGGACAGGGTTAATGAAAAACTGTTTTTT
TRBJ1-3	TRBD1	14	-	TRBV9	CASTPGQNGNTIYF	TGTGCCAGCACACCGGGACAGAACGGAAACACCATATATTTT
TRBJ2-7	TRBD1	16	-	TRBV19	CASSTESFGQGYEQYF	TGTGCCAGTAGTACTGAGAGTTTCGGACAGGGCTACGAGCAGTACTTC
TRBJ2-7	TRBD2	15	-	TRBV5-1	CASSIGLAGGYEQYF	TGCGCCAGCAGCATTGGACTAGCGGGAGGCTACGAGCAGTACTTC
TRBJ2-2	-	12	large	TRBV15	CATSMSTGELFF	TGTGCCACCAGCATGAGCACCGGGGAGCTGTTTTTT
TRBJ2-3	TRBD2	18	-	TRBV5-1	CASSWRGLAGDWADTQYF	TGCGCCAGCAGCTGGAGGGGACTAGCGGGAGATTGGGCAGATACGCAGTATTTT
TRBJ1-6	TRBD1	14	-	TRBV4-2	CASSRGQGNSPLHF	TGTGCCAGCAGCCGCGGACAGGGAAATTCACCCCTCCACTTT
TRBJ2-1	TRBD2	15	-	TRBV7-9	CASSLAGGRADEQFF	TGTGCCAGCAGCTTAGCGGGCGGGAGGGCCGATGAGCAGTTCTTC
TRBJ1-1	-	12	-	TRBV28	CASSPLRVEAFF	TGTGCCAGCAGTCCCCTCCGGGTTGAAGCTTTCTTT
TRBJ2-7	-	14	-	TRBV10-3	CAISESLGSSEQYF	TGTGCCATCAGTGAGTCGCTGGGCTCCTCCGAGCAGTACTTC